This TCR beta chain was captured by sequencing in a study of shared clonotypes between healthy human individuals. Study observations and caveats: Sample collection involved blood only; tissue repertoires are likely different.

Germline CDR1 is MNHNS and CDR2 is SASEGT. The ends lost 6 bases at V and 4 bases at J; junction bases unmatched: 4. This CDR3 contains 14 residues. Of note for this clone: Its antigen is unidentified.

Data came from immunoSEQ multiplex PCR; TCRdb stores just in-frame clones and leaves some out. The sample carries 2 million to 2.5 million clones, almost 96% recorded once. V is TRBV6-1 and J is TRBJ2-7; 12 positions match TRBD2. The receptor's source is a man younger than 35 in good health. Material for sequencing was naive CD4+ T cells sorted from blood. Subset noted: CD45RA+ positively selected. In nucleotides, the CDR3 is TGTGCCAGCAGACTCACTAGCGGGGGGTACGAGCAGTACTTC. Translation: CASRLTSGGYEQYF.